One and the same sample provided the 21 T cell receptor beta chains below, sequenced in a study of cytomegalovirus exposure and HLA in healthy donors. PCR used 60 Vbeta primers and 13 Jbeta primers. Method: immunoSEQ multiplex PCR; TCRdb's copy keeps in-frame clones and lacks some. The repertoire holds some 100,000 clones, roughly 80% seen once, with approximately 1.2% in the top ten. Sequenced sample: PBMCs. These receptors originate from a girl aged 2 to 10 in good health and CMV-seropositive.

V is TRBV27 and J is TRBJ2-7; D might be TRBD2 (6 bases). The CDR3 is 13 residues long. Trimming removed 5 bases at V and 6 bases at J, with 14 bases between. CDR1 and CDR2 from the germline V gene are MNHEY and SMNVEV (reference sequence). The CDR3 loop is CASSAGIGAEQYF. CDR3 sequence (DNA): TGTGCCAGCAGTGCGGGAATCGGTGCCGAGCAGTACTTC.

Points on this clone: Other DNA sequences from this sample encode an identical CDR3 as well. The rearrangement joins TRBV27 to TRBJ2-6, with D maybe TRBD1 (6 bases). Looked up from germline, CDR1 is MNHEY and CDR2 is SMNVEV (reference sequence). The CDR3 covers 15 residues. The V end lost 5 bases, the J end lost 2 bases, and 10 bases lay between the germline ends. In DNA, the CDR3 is TGTGCCAGCAGTCTAGGGGGAGCTGGGGCCAACGTCCTGACTTTC. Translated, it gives CASSLGGAGANVLTF.

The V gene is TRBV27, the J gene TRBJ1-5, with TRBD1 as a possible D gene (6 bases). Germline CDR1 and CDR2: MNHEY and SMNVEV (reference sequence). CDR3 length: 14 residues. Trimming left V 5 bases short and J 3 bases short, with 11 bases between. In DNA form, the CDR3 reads TGTGCCAGCAGTCTACAGGGCTTCAATCAGCCCCAGCATTTT. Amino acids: CASSLQGFNQPQHF.

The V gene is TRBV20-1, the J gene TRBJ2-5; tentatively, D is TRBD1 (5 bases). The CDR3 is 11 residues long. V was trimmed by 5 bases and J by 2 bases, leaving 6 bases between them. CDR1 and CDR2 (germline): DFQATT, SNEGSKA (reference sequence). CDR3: CSARQQETQYF. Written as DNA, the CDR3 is TGCAGTGCTCGACAGCAAGAGACCCAGTACTTC.

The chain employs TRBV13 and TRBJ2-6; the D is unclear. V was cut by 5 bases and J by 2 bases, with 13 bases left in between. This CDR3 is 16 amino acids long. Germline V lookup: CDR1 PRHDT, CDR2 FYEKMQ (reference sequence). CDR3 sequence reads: CASSPSIAAGANVLTF. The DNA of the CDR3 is TGTGCCAGCAGCCCCTCCATTGCGGCTGGGGCCAACGTCCTGACTTTC.

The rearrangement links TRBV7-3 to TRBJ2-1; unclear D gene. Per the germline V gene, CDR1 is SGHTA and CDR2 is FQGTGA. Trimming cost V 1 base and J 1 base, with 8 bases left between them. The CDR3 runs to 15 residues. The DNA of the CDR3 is TGTGCCAGCAGCTTAAGGGCTGAATCCTACAATGAGCAGTTCTTC. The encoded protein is CASSLRAESYNEQFF.

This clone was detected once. The CDR3, as DNA: TGTGCCAGCAGGGGGGGGTTGGGCTACACCTTC. Amino acids: CASRGGLGYTF. The chain employs TRBV25-1 and TRBJ1-2; D might be TRBD1 (5 bases). CDR3 length: 11 amino acids. CDR1 MGHDK and CDR2 SYGVNS come from the germline V gene. The ends were cut back, 6 bases at V and 8 bases at J, with 10 bases in the middle.

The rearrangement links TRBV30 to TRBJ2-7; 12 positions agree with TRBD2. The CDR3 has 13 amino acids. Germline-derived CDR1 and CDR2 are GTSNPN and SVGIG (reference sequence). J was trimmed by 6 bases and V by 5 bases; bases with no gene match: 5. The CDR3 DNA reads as TGTGCCTGGCGACTAGCGGGAGCGACCGAGCAGTACTTC. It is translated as CAWRLAGATEQYF.

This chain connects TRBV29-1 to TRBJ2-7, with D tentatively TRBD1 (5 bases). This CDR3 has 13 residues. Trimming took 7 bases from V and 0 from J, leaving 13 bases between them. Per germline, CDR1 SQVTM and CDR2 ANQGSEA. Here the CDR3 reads CSAMDTSSYEQYF. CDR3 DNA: TGCAGCGCAATGGACACCAGCTCCTACGAGCAGTACTTC.

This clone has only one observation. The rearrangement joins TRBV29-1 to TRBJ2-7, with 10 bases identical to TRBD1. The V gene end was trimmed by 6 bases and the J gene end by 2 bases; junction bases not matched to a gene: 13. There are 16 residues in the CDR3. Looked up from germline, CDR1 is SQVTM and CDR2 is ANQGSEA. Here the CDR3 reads CSVMNRGGQGTYEQYF. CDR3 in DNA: TGCAGCGTGATGAACCGGGGGGGACAGGGGACCTACGAGCAGTACTTC.

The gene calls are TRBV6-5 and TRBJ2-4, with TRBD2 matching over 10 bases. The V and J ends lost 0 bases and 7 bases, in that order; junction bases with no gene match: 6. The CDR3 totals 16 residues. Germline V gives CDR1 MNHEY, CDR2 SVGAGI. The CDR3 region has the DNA TGTGCCAGCAGTTACTCGCTGGTAGCGGGAGGTAACATTCAGTACTTC. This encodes CASSYSLVAGGNIQYF.

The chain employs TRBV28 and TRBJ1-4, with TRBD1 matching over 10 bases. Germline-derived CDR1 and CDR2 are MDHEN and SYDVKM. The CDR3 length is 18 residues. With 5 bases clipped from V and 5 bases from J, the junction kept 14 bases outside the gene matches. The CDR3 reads CASSPSRDRGWRNEKLFF. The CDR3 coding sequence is TGTGCCAGCAGTCCGTCCCGGGACAGGGGATGGAGGAATGAAAAACTGTTTTTT.

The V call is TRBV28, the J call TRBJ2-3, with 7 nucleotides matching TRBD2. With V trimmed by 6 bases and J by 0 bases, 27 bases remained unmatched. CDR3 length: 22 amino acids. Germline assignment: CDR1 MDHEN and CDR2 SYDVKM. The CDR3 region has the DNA TGTGCCAGCAGCAGTCTCGGCGGGAGCGCTACCGCAACACGAACTAGCACAGATACGCAGTATTTT. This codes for CASSSLGGSATATRTSTDTQYF.

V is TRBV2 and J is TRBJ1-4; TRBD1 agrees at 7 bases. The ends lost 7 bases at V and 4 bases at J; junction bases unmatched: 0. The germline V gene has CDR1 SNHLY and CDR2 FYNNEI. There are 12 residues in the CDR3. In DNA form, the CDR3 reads TGTGCCAGCACAGGGGGTAATGAAAAACTGTTTTTT. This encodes CASTGGNEKLFF.

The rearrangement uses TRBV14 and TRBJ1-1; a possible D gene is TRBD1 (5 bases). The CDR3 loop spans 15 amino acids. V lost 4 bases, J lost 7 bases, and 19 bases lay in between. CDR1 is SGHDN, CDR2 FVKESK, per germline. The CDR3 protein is CASSPHQLSGFEAFF. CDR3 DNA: TGTGCCAGCAGCCCTCACCAGCTCTCAGGGTTTGAAGCTTTCTTT.

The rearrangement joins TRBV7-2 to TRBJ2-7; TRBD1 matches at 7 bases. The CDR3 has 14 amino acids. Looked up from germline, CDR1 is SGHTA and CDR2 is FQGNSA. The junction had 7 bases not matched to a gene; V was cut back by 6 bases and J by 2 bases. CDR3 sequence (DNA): TGTGCCAGCAGTTGGAAAGGGGGCCCCTACGAGCAGTACTTC. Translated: CASSWKGGPYEQYF.

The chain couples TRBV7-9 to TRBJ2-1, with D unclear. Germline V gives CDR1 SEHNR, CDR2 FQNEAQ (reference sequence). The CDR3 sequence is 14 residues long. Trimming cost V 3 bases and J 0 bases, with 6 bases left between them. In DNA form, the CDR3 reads TGTGCCAGCAGCTTCACACGCTCCTACAATGAGCAGTTCTTC. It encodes CASSFTRSYNEQFF.

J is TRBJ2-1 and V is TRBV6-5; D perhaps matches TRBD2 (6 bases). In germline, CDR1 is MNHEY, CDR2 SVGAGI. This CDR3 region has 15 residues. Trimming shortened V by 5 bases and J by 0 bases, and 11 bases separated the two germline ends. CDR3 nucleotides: TGTGCCAGCAGTCGGACTACCGACTCCTACAATGAGCAGTTCTTC. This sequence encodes CASSRTTDSYNEQFF.

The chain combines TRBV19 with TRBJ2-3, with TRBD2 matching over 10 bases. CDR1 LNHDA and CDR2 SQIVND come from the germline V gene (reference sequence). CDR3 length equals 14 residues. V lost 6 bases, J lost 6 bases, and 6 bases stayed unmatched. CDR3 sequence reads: CASRPSSGSDTQYF. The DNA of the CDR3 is TGTGCCAGTAGACCCTCTAGCGGGAGTGATACGCAGTATTTT.

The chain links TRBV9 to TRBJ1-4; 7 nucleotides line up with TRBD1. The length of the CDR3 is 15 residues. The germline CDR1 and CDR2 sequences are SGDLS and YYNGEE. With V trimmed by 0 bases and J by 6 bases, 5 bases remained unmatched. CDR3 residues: CASSVDRGRDEKLFF. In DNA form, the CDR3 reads TGTGCCAGCAGCGTAGATAGGGGGCGCGATGAAAAACTGTTTTTT.

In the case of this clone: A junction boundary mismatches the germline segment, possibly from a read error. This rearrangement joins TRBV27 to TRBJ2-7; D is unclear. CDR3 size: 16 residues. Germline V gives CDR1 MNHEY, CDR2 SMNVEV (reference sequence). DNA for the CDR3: TGTGCCAGCAGTTTACTTCGCAGGCTGGGCTCCTCCGAGCAGTACTTC. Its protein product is CASSLLRRLGSSEQYF.